The present T cell receptor (beta chain) was sequenced within a study of regulatory T cells in long-lasting Graves disease. General study points: Compared with new cases, persistent Graves' patients showed reduced TCR diversity. TRBV28, TRBJ1-2 and TRBJ2-5 were segments that persistent disease favored. The number of shared public clonotypes was higher in persistent patients (about 2,700) than new patients (around 890).

The CDR3 totals 14 residues. Looked up from germline, CDR1 is SGHRS and CDR2 is YFSETQ. Time point described: persistent/refractory GD, antithyroid drugs over 5 years with positive TRAb. PBMCs were the source of the RNA used for TCR sequencing. Many counts were recorded for this clonotype. What it binds is not known. One junction end disagrees with the germline gene, perhaps due to a read error. Arm-PCR of CDR3 regions and iRepertoire HTBI primers were the basis on which TCR beta libraries were built. Per the authors' pipeline: Across all samples, about 60 TRBV segments and around 13 TRBJ segments were identified. TCRdb analysed the multiplex PCR reads with MiXCR anew, one entry per CDR3 protein. TCRdb assigned the V and J calls; the authors' analysis was not used. This sample carries roughly 400,000 distinct CDR3 sequences, less than 25% of them seen once, and the ten largest clones take less than 25%.

This sequence joins TRBV5-1 and TRBJ2-2; D is undetermined. Source: peripheral blood mononuclear cells (PBMCs), taken when the disease was refractory, from a patient treated with antithyroid drugs. This receptor was obtained from a female donor with Graves disease. The CDR3 here is CASSASLDIGELFF. CDR3 DNA: TGTGCCAGCAGCGCCTCTCTAGATATCGGGGAGCTGTTTTTT. Using reference TRBV5-1 and TRBJ2-2 for the parts outside the CDR3, the full variable domain is KAGVTQTPRYLIKTRGQQVTLSCSPISGHRSVSWYQQTPGQGLQFLFEYFSETQRNKGNFPGRFSGRQFSNSRSEMNVSTLELGDSALYLCASSASLDIGELFFGEGSRLTVL.